This TCR beta chain was recorded in a study of shared clonotypes between healthy human individuals. Sequenced by immunoSEQ multiplex PCR; TCRdb stores in-frame clones only, minus some. This sample yields about 1.9 million clones, of which over 85% are seen a single time; more than 1.5% belongs to the top ten. The study's findings and limits: Clonotypes which were not shared had lower generation probabilities than clonotypes that all four donors shared.

CD45RO negativity and positive selection for CCR7 defined naive CD8 cells, a population that excluded terminally differentiated effector memory CD45RA+ cells. Regarding this clone: Antigen unknown.

CDR3 length equals 14 residues. The germline CDR1 and CDR2 sequences are LGHNA and YSLEER. V shed 2 bases and J shed 4 bases, with 9 bases lying between them. The source of this sequence is a man between 18 and 29 years old in good health. Some clones in this sample may be carry-over from other donors' samples. The rearrangement joins TRBV4-3 to TRBJ2-1; a weak D match, TRBD2 (5 bases). Sequencing was done on a sample of naive CD8+ T cells from PBMCs. The CDR3 sequence: CASSQNRGYNEQFF. The CDR3 coding sequence is TGCGCCAGCAGCCAAAACCGGGGTTACAATGAGCAGTTCTTC.